This T cell receptor beta chain was found in a study of CD8 T cells in Susac syndrome. High-throughput TCR beta sequencing covered peripheral CD8+ and CD4+ T cells. The CD8+ and CD4+ T cells were negatively isolated, with the TEMRA cells enriched by FACS. Reverse transcription of about 0.45 to 1 ug RNA was carried out with random hexamers. Each CDR3 protein gets one entry after TCRdb re-called the immunoSEQ multiplex PCR reads with MiXCR. The table records approximately 65,000 distinct CDR3 sequences, approximately 92% of them present only once. V lost 2 bases and J lost 0, with 11 bases in between. Per the germline V gene, CDR1 is SGDLS and CDR2 is YYNGEE. The CDR3 is 15 residues long.

The TCR comes from a human donor in good health. The sequencing input was CD8+ T cells from PBMCs. The rearrangement links TRBV9 to TRBJ1-2; D may be TRBD1 (5 bases). The CDR3 DNA follows: TGTGCCAGCAGCGTGGGGCAGGGCACTAACTATGGCTACACCTTC. Translation: CASSVGQGTNYGYTF.